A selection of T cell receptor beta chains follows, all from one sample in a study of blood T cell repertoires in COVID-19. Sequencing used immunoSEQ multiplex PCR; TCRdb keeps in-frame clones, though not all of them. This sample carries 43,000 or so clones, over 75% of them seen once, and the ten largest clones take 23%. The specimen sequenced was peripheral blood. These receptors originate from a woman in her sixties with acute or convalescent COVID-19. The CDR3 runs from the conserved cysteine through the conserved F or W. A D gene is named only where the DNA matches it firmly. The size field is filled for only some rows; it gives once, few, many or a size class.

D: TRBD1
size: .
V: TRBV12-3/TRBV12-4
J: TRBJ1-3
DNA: TGTGCCACCCTACGACAGGGGGTCAACACCATATATTTT
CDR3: CATLRQGVNTIYF

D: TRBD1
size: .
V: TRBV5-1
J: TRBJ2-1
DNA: TGCGCCAGCAGCTTTACAGGGGGTGAGCAGTTCTTC
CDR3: CASSFTGGEQFF

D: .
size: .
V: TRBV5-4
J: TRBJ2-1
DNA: TGTGCCAGCAGCACGACAGTGGAGCAGTTCTTC
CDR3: CASSTTVEQFF

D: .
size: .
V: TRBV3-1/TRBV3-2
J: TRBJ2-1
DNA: TGTGCCAGCAGCCAAAGTCTTGACAGACATGAGCAGTTCTTC
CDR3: CASSQSLDRHEQFF

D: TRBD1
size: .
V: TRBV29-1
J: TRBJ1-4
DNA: TGCAGCGTCAAAACGGGACAGGGCCATGAAAAACTGTTTTTT
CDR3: CSVKTGQGHEKLFF

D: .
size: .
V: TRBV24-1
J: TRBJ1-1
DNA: TGTGCCACCAGTGCAGGGGCTGAAGCTTTCTTT
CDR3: CATSAGAEAFF

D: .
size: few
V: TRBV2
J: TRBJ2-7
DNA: TGTGCCAGCAGTGAAGACGGGTGGCCCTACGAGCAGTACTTC
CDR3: CASSEDGWPYEQYF

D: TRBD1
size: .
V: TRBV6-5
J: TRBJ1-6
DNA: TGTGCCAGCAGTTCCCTGGGACAGGGTGGTTCACCCCTCCACTTT
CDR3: CASSSLGQGGSPLHF

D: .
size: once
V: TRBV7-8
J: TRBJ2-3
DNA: TGTGCCAGCAGCTTACGGCAGGGCGGGGGCACAGATACGCAGTATTTT
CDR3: CASSLRQGGGTDTQYF

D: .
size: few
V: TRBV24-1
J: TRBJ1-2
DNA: TGTGCCACCAGTAAACAGGGAAACTATGGCTACACCTTC
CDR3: CATSKQGNYGYTF

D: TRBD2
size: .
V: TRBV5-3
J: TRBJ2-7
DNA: TGTGCCAAAACTAGCGGGGGGGCCTACGAGCAGTACTTC
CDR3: CAKTSGGAYEQYF

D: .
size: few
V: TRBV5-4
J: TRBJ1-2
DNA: TGTGCCAGCGCGGGATCCTTGGATTATGGCTACACCTTC
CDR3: CASAGSLDYGYTF

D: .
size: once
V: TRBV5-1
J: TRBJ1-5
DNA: TGCGCCAGCAGCTTGGCCCAGGGGAGCAATCAGCCCCAGCATTTT
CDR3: CASSLAQGSNQPQHF

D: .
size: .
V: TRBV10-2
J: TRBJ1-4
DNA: TGCGCCAGCAGCCCCCATGCAACTAATGAAAAACTGTTTTTT
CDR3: CASSPHATNEKLFF

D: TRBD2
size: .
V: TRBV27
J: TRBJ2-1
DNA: TGTGCCAGCACGAGGGGAGCGGGGGGCCACTACAATGAGCAGTTCTTC
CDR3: CASTRGAGGHYNEQFF

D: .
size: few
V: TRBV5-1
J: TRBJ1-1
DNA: TGCGCCAGCAGCTCCGAGGCGGCAGGGGCGGACACTGAAGCTTTCTTT
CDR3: CASSSEAAGADTEAFF

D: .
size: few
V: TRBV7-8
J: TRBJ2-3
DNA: TGTGCCAGCAGCTTAATCAGGGGTTTGGTAAATACGCAGTATTTT
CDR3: CASSLIRGLVNTQYF

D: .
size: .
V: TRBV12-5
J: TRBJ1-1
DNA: TGTGCTAGTGGTTCGTATATCAGGGCTGAAGCTTTCTTT
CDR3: CASGSYIRAEAFF

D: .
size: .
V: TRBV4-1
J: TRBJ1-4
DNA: TGCGCCAGCAGCCACATGACTAATGAAAAACTGTTTTTT
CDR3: CASSHMTNEKLFF

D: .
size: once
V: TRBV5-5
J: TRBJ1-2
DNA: TGTGCCAGCAGCAACTACAGGGCTAATGACTATGGCTACACCTTC
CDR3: CASSNYRANDYGYTF

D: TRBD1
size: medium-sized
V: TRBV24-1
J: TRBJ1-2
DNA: TGTGCCACCAGTGATGGACAGGGGGTCGGTGGCTACACCTTC
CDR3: CATSDGQGVGGYTF

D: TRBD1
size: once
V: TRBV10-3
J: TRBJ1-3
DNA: TGTGCCATCATCGGACAGGGGGCAGACACCATATATTTT
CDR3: CAIIGQGADTIYF

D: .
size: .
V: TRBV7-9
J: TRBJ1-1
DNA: TGTGCCAGCAGCTTACCCCTGGCAGGGGAGAACACTGAAGCTTTCTTT
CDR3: CASSLPLAGENTEAFF

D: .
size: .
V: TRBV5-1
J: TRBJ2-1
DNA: TGCGCCAGCAGCTTGACTAGTTTCCTGGTCCATGAGCAGTTCTTC
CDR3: CASSLTSFLVHEQFF

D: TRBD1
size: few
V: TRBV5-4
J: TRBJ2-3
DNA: TGTGCCAGCAGCTTACCAGCAGAGGGGGCAAATACGCAGTATTTT
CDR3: CASSLPAEGANTQYF

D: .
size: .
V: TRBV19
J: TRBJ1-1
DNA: TGTGCCAGGGGGCAGAAGAACACTGAAGCTTTCTTT
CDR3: CARGQKNTEAFF

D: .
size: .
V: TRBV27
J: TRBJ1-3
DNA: TGTGCCAGCAGACCAGGAGGTACAAACACCATATATTTT
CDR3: CASRPGGTNTIYF

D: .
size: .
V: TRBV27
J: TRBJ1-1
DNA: TGTGCCAGCAGTTTAAGGTGGGCCGCCGAAGCTTTCTTT
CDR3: CASSLRWAAEAFF

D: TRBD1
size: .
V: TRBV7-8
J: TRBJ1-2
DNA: TGTGCCAGCAGCTTCTCTAGGACAGGGGATCACTATGGCTACACCTTC
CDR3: CASSFSRTGDHYGYTF

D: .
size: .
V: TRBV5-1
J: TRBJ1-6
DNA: TGCGCCAGCAGCTCGGAGGCCTATAATTCACCCCTCCACTTT
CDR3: CASSSEAYNSPLHF

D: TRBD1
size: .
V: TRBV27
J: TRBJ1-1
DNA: TGTGCCAGCAGTTTGGGACAGCTACAGGTAGCTTTCTTT
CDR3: CASSLGQLQVAFF

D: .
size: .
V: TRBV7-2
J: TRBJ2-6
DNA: TGTGCCAGCAGGCCGATGGGGGGTGGGGCCAACGTCCTGACTTTC
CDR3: CASRPMGGGANVLTF

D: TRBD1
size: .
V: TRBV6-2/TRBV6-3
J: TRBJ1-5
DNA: TGTGCCAGCAACCCGGGACAGGGGAACCAGCCCCAGCATTTT
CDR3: CASNPGQGNQPQHF

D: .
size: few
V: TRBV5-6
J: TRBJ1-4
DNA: TGTGCCAGCAGCTCAGAATTAACGGGACTCAGTAATGAAAAACTGTTTTTT
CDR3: CASSSELTGLSNEKLFF

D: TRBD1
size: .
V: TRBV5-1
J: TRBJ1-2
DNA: TGCGCCAGCAGCTTACAGGGGGAGAATTATGGCTACACCTTC
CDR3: CASSLQGENYGYTF

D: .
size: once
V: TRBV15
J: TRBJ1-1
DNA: TGTGCCACCAGGCTTTCCGGGACAGAAGCTTTCTTT
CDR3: CATRLSGTEAFF

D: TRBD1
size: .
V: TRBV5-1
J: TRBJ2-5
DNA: TGCGCCAGCAGCTTGGCCCGGGGACAGGGGTATGAGACCCAGTACTTC
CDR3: CASSLARGQGYETQYF

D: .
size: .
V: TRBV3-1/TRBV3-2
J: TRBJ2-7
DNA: TGTGCCAGCAGCCCATCGCAGGGTCAAAACGAGCAGTACTTC
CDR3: CASSPSQGQNEQYF

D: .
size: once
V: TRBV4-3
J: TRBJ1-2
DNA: TGCGCCAGCAGCCCCTGGGGCACAGATACGGGCTACACCTTC
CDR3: CASSPWGTDTGYTF

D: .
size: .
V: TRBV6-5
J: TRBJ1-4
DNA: TGTGCCAGCAGTTACTCGGGGGGGAATGAAAAACTGTTTTTT
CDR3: CASSYSGGNEKLFF

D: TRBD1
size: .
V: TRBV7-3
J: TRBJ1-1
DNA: TGTGCCAGCAGCTCCTCGGGACAGTTAGAAGCTTTCTTT
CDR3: CASSSSGQLEAFF

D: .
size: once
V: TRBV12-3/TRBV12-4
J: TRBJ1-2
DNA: TGTGCCAGCAGTTTAGAAGGAGGCTATGGCTACACCTTC
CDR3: CASSLEGGYGYTF

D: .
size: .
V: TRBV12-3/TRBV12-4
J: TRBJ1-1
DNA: TGTGCCAGCAGTTTAGCTATGAACACTGAAGCTTTCTTT
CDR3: CASSLAMNTEAFF

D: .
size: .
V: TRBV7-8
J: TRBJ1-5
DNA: TGTGCCAGCAGCTTATACCCCCGCTCAGCCCAGCATTTT
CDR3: CASSLYPRSAQHF

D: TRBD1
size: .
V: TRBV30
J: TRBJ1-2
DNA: TGTGCCTGGAGCCAGACAGGGGACTATGGCTACACCTTC
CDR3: CAWSQTGDYGYTF

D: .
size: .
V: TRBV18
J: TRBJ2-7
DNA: TGTGCCAGCTCACCAGACAGGTCTAGCGAGCAGTACTTC
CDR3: CASSPDRSSEQYF

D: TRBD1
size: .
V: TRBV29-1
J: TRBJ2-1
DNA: TGCAGCGTTGCGACAGGGTCTAGTGAGCAGTTCTTC
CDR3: CSVATGSSEQFF

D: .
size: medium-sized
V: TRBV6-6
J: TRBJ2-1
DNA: TGTGCCAGCCAGGGGAACTACAATGAGCAGTTCTTC
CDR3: CASQGNYNEQFF

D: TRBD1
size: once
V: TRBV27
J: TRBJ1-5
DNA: TGTGCCAGCAGTTTAAGAGGGGGCTATAGCAATCAGCCCCAGCATTTT
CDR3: CASSLRGGYSNQPQHF

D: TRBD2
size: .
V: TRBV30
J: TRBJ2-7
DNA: TGTGCCTGGAGCGGGCTAGCGGGGACCCCTTCGGGGGAGCAGTACTTC
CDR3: CAWSGLAGTPSGEQYF

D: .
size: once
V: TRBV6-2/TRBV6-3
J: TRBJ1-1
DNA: TGTGCCAGCAGTTACCCCACGGACAGACTGAACACTGAAGCTTTCTTT
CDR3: CASSYPTDRLNTEAFF

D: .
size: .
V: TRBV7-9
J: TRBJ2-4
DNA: TGTGCCAGCAGCTTCCCGGACAGAGAAAACATTCAGTACTTC
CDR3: CASSFPDRENIQYF

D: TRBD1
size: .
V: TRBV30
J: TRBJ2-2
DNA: TGTGCCTGGCAGGGACAGGGGGGCCGGGAGCTGTTTTTT
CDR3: CAWQGQGGRELFF

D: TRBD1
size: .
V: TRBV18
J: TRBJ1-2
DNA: TGTGCCAGCTCACCCCGCAGGGGGGTTGGCTACACCTTC
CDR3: CASSPRRGVGYTF